Many counts were recorded for the clone carrying this T cell receptor (beta chain). These data belong to a study of human T cells and chemical hapten exposure. Time point reported: patch test 1, 2 weeks after DPC sensitization. The sample's treatment: therapeutic diphenylcyclopropenone sensitization with weekly scalp DPC. Each CDR3 protein gets one entry after TCRdb re-called the RACE reads with MiXCR. The repertoire holds 380,000 or so distinct CDR3 sequences, with approximately 4.4% as singletons. This CDR3 spans 17 amino acids. Trimming cost V 6 bases and J 4 bases, with 25 bases left between them.

The sequences come from whole blood, collected in connection with sensitization to the hapten diphenylcyclopropenone (DPC). The sequence was obtained from a woman aged 50 to 60 with alopecia areata. Some clones in this sample may be carry-over from other donors' samples. The chain carries TRBV12-3 or TRBV12-4 and TRBJ2-7, with a possible D match to TRBD1 (5 bases). Here the CDR3 DNA reads TGTGCCAGCAGCCCGGGTGAAGACAGCCCTCATGGGTACGAGCAGTACTTC. It is translated as CASSPGEDSPHGYEQYF.